This T cell receptor (beta chain) appears in the sequencing data of a study of blood T cell repertoires in COVID-19. Libraries were prepared by immunoSEQ multiplex PCR; TCRdb keeps only in-frame clonotypes and omits some of them. The sample has some 82,000 clones, approximately 80% seen once; the top ten hold about 40%. The receptor was isolated from a man of 80 years or more with acute or convalescent COVID-19. Sequences were obtained from peripheral blood.

The DNA of the CDR3 is TGTGCCACCAGTGACCAGACTAGCGGGAGGAGAGAGACCCAGTACTTC. As protein: CATSDQTSGRRETQYF. The genes are TRBV24-1 and TRBJ2-5; 13 bases map to TRBD2. The CDR3 contains 16 residues. Germline-derived CDR1 and CDR2 are KGHDR and SFDVKD. Trimming at V came to 4 bases and at J to 4 bases, leaving 5 bases not matched to a gene.